This T cell receptor (beta chain) was sequenced for a study of chemoradiotherapy in HPV16-positive cancers. This table comes from immunoSEQ multiplex PCR, and its TCRdb copy is limited to in-frame clones, with some not included. The table lists approximately 9,300 clones, approximately 91% of them singletons, with around an eighth in the top ten. J lost 2 bases, V lost 4 bases, and 8 bases had no gene match. Per germline, CDR1 MGHRA and CDR2 YSYEKL. The CDR3 length is 16 residues. The clonotype originates from a human donor with HPV-associated anogenital cancer. The V gene is TRBV4-1, the J gene TRBJ2-5, with 9 bases that match TRBD2. The sample was blood, taken from a patient who underwent chemoradiotherapy. The CDR3 sequence is CASSPAGGTDQETQYF. CDR3 DNA sequence: TGCGCCAGCAGCCCCGCGGGAGGGACTGATCAAGAGACCCAGTACTTC.